Sequencing of this T cell receptor (beta chain) was carried out in a study of T cells after yellow fever vaccination. Study-wide points: On re-exposure, the response was weaker but peaked faster, at day 5 versus 15.

A 5'RACE template-switching step, the method used to make TCR cDNA, added a universal primer site and UMIs. A single record per CDR3 protein comes from TCRdb applying MiXCR to the 5' RACE reads. In the table there are around 200,000 distinct CDR3 sequences, 9.5% to 12% of which are singletons. Worth noting for this clonotype: Its antigen is not identified.

The length of the CDR3 is 14 residues. Per the germline V gene, CDR1 is MNHEY and CDR2 is SMNVEV (reference sequence). The ends lost 10 bases at V and 1 base at J; junction bases unmatched: 8. This chain links TRBV27 with TRBJ2-3, with 7 bases lining up with TRBD2. The sequence came from a man aged 18 to 30 who received the YFV17D yellow fever vaccine. The sequencing used CD8+ T cells sorted from PBMCs, collected 15 days after the yellow fever booster vaccination. Here the CDR3 reads CAIGGYTGTDTQYF. DNA of the CDR3: TGTGCCATCGGGGGGTACACAGGCACAGATACGCAGTATTTT.